This T cell receptor beta chain was obtained from a study of cytomegalovirus exposure and HLA in healthy donors. The PCR had 60 Vbeta and 13 Jbeta primers. Profiled with immunoSEQ multiplex PCR; TCRdb holds only in-frame clones, not every one. This table lists 65,000 to 90,000 clones. Study-level findings and limits: Sequencing likely produced, as an artifact, a cluster of highly shared sequence variants.

About this clone: The antigen is undetermined.

The TCR was taken from a female donor in good health and CMV-seropositive. The material sequenced was PBMCs.

The CDR3 coding sequence is TGTGCCAGCGGGGACACGACCTACGAGCAGTACTTC. It codes for CASGDTTYEQYF. The V gene is TRBV28, the J gene TRBJ2-7; D is perhaps TRBD1 (6 bases). Trimming stripped 8 bases from V and 2 bases from J, with 10 bases between. CDR3 length: 12 residues. CDR1 is MDHEN, CDR2 SYDVKM, per germline.